Below are 23 T cell receptor beta chains sequenced from a single sample in a study of breast tumors, draining lymph nodes, adjacent tissues. TCRdb independently ran MiXCR on the multiplex PCR reads; one entry per CDR3 protein. There are tens of thousands of distinct CDR3 sequences in the sample; under 50% occur only once, and over 9.5% lies in the top ten. Source material: breast tumor tissue. The receptors here all came from a female donor with breast cancer. Some clones in this sample may be carry-over from other donors' samples.

This clonotype was seen ten or more times. The junction and the germline gene differ at one end; a read error may be behind it. The chain carries TRBV14 and TRBJ1-5; TRBD1 matches at 8 bases. This CDR3 is built from 16 residues. Germline lookup yields CDR1 SGHDN and CDR2 FVKESK. The CDR3 nucleotides read TGTGCCAGCAACCAATGTCCGGGACAGGTCAATCAGCCCCAGCATTTT. This translates into CASNQCPGQVNQPQHF.

This chain connects TRBV7-8 to TRBJ2-7; D may be TRBD1 (5 bases). Trimming removed 10 bases at V and 1 base at J, with 20 bases between. This CDR3 contains 15 residues. The V gene's germline CDR1 is SGHVS and CDR2 FQNEAQ. The CDR3: CATTATGQGSYEQYF. The CDR3 DNA reads as TGTGCCACGACCGCTACCGGGCAGGGTTCCTACGAGCAGTACTTC.

The sample holds many counts of this clonotype. The genes are TRBV7-3 and TRBJ2-3; D possibly matches TRBD1 or TRBD2 (6 bases each). The CDR3 is 15 residues long. The germline V and J ends were trimmed by 1 base and 3 bases, with 11 bases remaining between them. Germline lookup yields CDR1 SGHTA and CDR2 FQGTGA. CDR3 amino acids: CASSLNPGATDTQYF. CDR3 in DNA: TGTGCCAGCAGCTTAAATCCGGGGGCAACAGATACGCAGTATTTT.

The CDR3 here is CAIRAGYDTGELFF. The CDR3 nucleotides are TGTGCCATTCGGGCCGGGTATGACACCGGGGAGCTGTTTTTT. This sequence joins TRBV10-3 and TRBJ2-2, with D hard to call. The CDR3 length is 14 residues. V shed 9 bases and J shed 3 bases, with 14 bases lying between them. CDR1 ENHRY and CDR2 SYGVKD come from the germline V gene.

The chain has TRBV7-3 and TRBJ2-7, with TRBD2 identical over 13 bases. This CDR3 region has 16 residues. With 5 bases clipped from V and 2 bases from J, the junction kept 6 bases outside the gene matches. Germline V gene data show CDR1 as SGHTA and CDR2 as FQGTGA. The CDR3 loop reads CASSSGLAGETYEQYF. The CDR3 region has the DNA TGTGCCAGCAGCAGCGGACTAGCGGGAGAGACCTACGAGCAGTACTTC.

This clonotype was recorded many times. V gene TRBV9 combines with J gene TRBJ2-7; 11 bases line up with TRBD2. The V gene end was trimmed by 4 bases and the J gene end by 7 bases; junction bases not matched to a gene: 13. CDR1 and CDR2 from the germline V gene are SGDLS and YYNGEE. This CDR3 contains 16 residues. In DNA form, the CDR3 reads TGTGCCAGCAGCCCTCACGGGACTAGCGGCAGGCGGGAGCAGTACTTC. Amino acids: CASSPHGTSGRREQYF.

This clonotype was seen repeatedly, ten times or more. CDR3 DNA: TGTGCCAGCAGTGAGTACAGGAGGCCGGGAGATACGCAGTATTTT. Amino acids: CASSEYRRPGDTQYF. V is TRBV25-1 and J is TRBJ2-3; D tentatively reads TRBD1 or TRBD2 (5 bases each). There are 15 residues in the CDR3. V was trimmed by 3 bases and J by 5 bases, leaving 15 bases between them. The germline V gene encodes CDR1 MGHDK and CDR2 SYGVNS.

Ten or more counts support this clonotype. This chain uses TRBV20-1 with TRBJ2-3, with D unresolved. V was shortened by 2 bases and J by 4 bases, with 7 bases between the two germline ends. The CDR3 extends over 12 amino acids. The germline gives CDR1 DFQATT, CDR2 SNEGSKA (reference sequence). The CDR3 here is CSARRTADTQYF. CDR3 DNA: TGCAGTGCTAGAAGGACCGCAGATACGCAGTATTTT.

Worth noting for this clonotype: With a much larger clone just one base away, this may be a read error. Here the CDR3 DNA reads TGCAGTGCCCTCTGGAATTTCGGGGGGACGAAGCAGTTCTTC. Protein product: CSALWNFGGTKQFF. The chain joins TRBV20-1 to TRBJ2-1; 7 bases agree with TRBD2. The CDR3 loop spans 14 amino acids. Germline loops: CDR1 DFQATT, CDR2 SNEGSKA (reference sequence). V was pared by 6 bases and J by 11 bases, with 16 bases of the junction left unmatched.

As concerns this clonotype: It is unclear where the CDR3 begins or ends on the DNA, so no DNA is shown, and the CDR3 is as TCRdb lists it. V is TRBV5-5 and J is TRBJ2-3; TRBD1 reflects the table's D call only, with no check against the DNA. CDR1 SGHKS and CDR2 YYEKEE come from the germline V gene (reference sequence). The length of the CDR3 is 22 amino acids, counting both ends. The CDR3 sequence is CATVWDLNSEQYFGPGTDTQYF.

This clonotype was detected many times. J is TRBJ1-2 and V is TRBV12-5; perhaps TRBD1 as D (6 bases). Germline V gene sequence: CDR1 LGHNT, CDR2 FRNRAP. The V end was cut by 0 bases, the J end by 5 bases, with 16 bases between. CDR3 length: 16 residues. CDR3 residues: CASGLVLEGVKYGYTF. The CDR3 DNA reads as TGTGCTAGTGGTTTGGTACTAGAGGGGGTAAAGTATGGCTACACCTTC. The whole variable domain, remainder taken from reference TRBV12-5 and TRBJ1-2, is DARVTQTPRHKVTEMGQEVTMRCQPILGHNTVFWYRQTMMQGLELLAYFRNRAPLDDSGMPKDRFSAEMPDATLATLKIQPSEPRDSAVYFCASGLVLEGVKYGYTFGSGTRLTVV.

This clonotype was recorded many times. This chain connects TRBV4-3 to TRBJ2-2; no clear D gene. Germline V lookup: CDR1 LGHNA, CDR2 YSLEER. The ends were cut back, 4 bases at V and 5 bases at J, with 11 bases in the middle. The CDR3 loop spans 14 amino acids. As DNA, the CDR3 is TGCGCCAGCAGCCTCCGCCGGCGGACCGGGGAGCTGTTTTTT. Amino acid sequence: CASSLRRRTGELFF.

There are many counts of this clonotype. This chain links TRBV7-2 with TRBJ2-5; no reliable D call. Germline-derived CDR1 and CDR2 are SGHTA and FQGNSA. Between the trimmed V and J ends, which lost 1 base and 5 bases, there was a span of 17 bases. The CDR3 spans 16 residues. CDR3 nucleotides: TGTGCCAGCAGCTTAGTGGATACACGGTTGGGGGAGACCCAGTACTTC. This encodes CASSLVDTRLGETQYF.

The rearrangement links TRBV7-2 to TRBJ2-5; 13 bases fit TRBD2. The germline CDR1 and CDR2 sequences are SGHTA and FQGNSA. CDR3 size: 16 residues. The V segment lost 3 bases and the J segment 3 bases; nucleotides outside the gene matches: 4. The CDR3 DNA is TGTGCCAGCAGCTTGGGTGGGACTAGCGGGAAAGAGACCCAGTACTTC. Its translation is CASSLGGTSGKETQYF.

This clonotype was observed at least ten times. The chain links TRBV5-6 to TRBJ1-6; D is uncertain. The CDR3 has 16 amino acids. Germline V gene lookup returns CDR1 SGHDT and CDR2 YYEEEE. The V gene lost 4 bases and the J gene lost 1 base, with 12 bases spanning the gap. For the CDR3, the DNA is TGTGCCAGCAGCCCGTCATTGGGTTCCTATAATTCACCCCTCCACTTT. Translation: CASSPSLGSYNSPLHF.

In its sample, this clonotype was seen a few times. It is likely a read error, because the conserved phenylalanine at the end of the CDR3 is missing. The limits of the CDR3 on the DNA are not certain, so only TCRdb's listed CDR3 is given. The genes are TRBV7-2 and TRBJ2-3; the D call TRBD2 from the table was never checked on the DNA. The CDR3 spans 14 amino acids, including both terminal residues. Germline CDR1 is SGHTA and CDR2 is FQGNSA. The CDR3 spells CASSPGLAGFTQYL.

This clonotype showed up many times. The rearrangement links TRBV30 to TRBJ1-2; D is possibly TRBD1 (5 bases). CDR1 GTSNPN and CDR2 SVGIG come from the germline V gene (reference sequence). V lost 0 bases and J 8 bases, leaving 13 bases between the germline ends. CDR3 length equals 13 residues. Here the CDR3 reads CAWSVSGGGGYTF. CDR3 nucleotide sequence: TGTGCCTGGAGTGTCTCGGGGGGAGGAGGCTACACCTTC.

The chain carries TRBV6-1 and TRBJ1-5; 7 nucleotides align to TRBD1. The germline V gene encodes CDR1 MNHNS and CDR2 SASEGT. This CDR3 has 18 amino acids. V trimming: 7 bases; J trimming: 0 bases; junction bases outside the gene matches: 15. The DNA of the CDR3 is TGTGCCAGCATCCTGGGGGGGACAGACGGTTATAGCAATCAGCCCCAGCATTTT. Translation: CASILGGTDGYSNQPQHF.

The chain combines TRBV28 with TRBJ2-5, with TRBD1 as a possible D gene (6 bases). The ends were cut back, 6 bases at V and 11 bases at J, with 13 bases in the middle. This CDR3 contains 11 residues. Germline V gene lookup returns CDR1 MDHEN and CDR2 SYDVKM. The CDR3 sequence is CASRSNRAQYF. In DNA, the CDR3 is TGTGCCAGCAGATCAAACAGGGCGCAGTACTTC.

Comments on this clonotype: No conserved phenylalanine or tryptophan ends this CDR3, so it is likely a read error. It is unclear where the CDR3 begins or ends on the DNA, so no DNA is shown, and the CDR3 is as TCRdb lists it. V and J are TRBV9 and TRBJ2-6; the table names TRBD1, a call not compared with the DNA. Germline assignment: CDR1 SGDLS and CDR2 YYNGEE. Both ends counted, the CDR3 spans 8 residues. The CDR3 loop reads CASSPGTS.

This clonotype was seen a single time. V is TRBV7-2 and J is TRBJ1-6; tentatively, D is TRBD1 (5 bases). Germline V gene lookup returns CDR1 SGHTA and CDR2 FQGNSA. CDR3 length: 15 amino acids. V dropped 9 bases and J dropped 8 bases, with 20 bases sitting between them. The CDR3 nucleotides are TGTGCCAGTAGCCAAGGGGTGGGATCGGATTCACCCCTCCACTTT. Translation gives CASSQGVGSDSPLHF.

This sequence joins TRBV9 and TRBJ2-6, with TRBD1 matching over 9 bases. Germline V gives CDR1 SGDLS, CDR2 YYNGEE. The length of the CDR3 is 20 residues. V gave up 3 bases and J gave up 2 bases; unmatched junction bases: 15. The CDR3 sequence: CASSEGPGTGLLAGANVLTF. CDR3 nucleotides: TGTGCCAGCAGCGAGGGCCCCGGGACAGGGTTGTTGGCTGGGGCCAACGTCCTGACTTTC.

This clonotype has ten or more counts. The rearrangement links TRBV12-3 or TRBV12-4 to TRBJ1-2; a weak D match, TRBD1 (5 bases). The CDR3 covers 12 residues. The V end lost 2 bases, the J end lost 8 bases, and 9 bases lay between the germline ends. CDR3 nucleotides: TGTGCCAGCAGTTTATCCGGGACGGGCTACACCTTC. It yields the protein CASSLSGTGYTF.